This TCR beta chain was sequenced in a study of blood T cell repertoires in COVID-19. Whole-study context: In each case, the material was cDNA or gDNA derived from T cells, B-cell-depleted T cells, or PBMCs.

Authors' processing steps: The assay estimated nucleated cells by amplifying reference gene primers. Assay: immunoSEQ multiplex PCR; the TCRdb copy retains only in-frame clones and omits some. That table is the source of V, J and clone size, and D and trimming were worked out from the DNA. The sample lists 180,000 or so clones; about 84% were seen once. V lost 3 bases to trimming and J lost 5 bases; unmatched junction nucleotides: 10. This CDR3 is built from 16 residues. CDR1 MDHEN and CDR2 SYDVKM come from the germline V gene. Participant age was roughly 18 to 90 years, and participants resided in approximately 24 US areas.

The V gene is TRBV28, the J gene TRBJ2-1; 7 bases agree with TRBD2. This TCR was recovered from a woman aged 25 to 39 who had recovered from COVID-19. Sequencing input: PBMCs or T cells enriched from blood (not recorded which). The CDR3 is CASSFSLADLNNEQFF. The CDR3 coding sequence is TGTGCCAGCAGTTTCTCTCTAGCGGACCTGAACAATGAGCAGTTCTTC.